This T cell receptor beta chain was captured by sequencing in a study of blood T cell repertoires in COVID-19. Study context: From the United States, Italy and Spain came samples of acute and convalescent COVID-19. PBMCs, B-cell-depleted T cells, or T cells were the source of the cDNA or gDNA that made up the material.

The table came from immunoSEQ multiplex PCR; TCRdb's copy has only in-frame clones and leaves some out. The sample holds 35,000 to 50,000 clones, roughly 90% seen once. Per the germline V gene, CDR1 is LGHDT and CDR2 is YNNKEL (reference sequence). This CDR3 region has 12 residues. Trimming shortened V by 5 bases and J by 11 bases, and 12 bases separated the two germline ends. The source of this sequence is a human donor in a cohort sampled during active COVID-19. This chain joins TRBV3-1 (or the pseudogene TRBV3-2) and TRBJ1-4, with unresolved D. The sample consisted of peripheral blood. CDR3 in amino acids: CASSGDGGKLFF. CDR3 nucleotides: TGTGCCAGCAGCGGCGACGGAGGCAAACTGTTTTTT.